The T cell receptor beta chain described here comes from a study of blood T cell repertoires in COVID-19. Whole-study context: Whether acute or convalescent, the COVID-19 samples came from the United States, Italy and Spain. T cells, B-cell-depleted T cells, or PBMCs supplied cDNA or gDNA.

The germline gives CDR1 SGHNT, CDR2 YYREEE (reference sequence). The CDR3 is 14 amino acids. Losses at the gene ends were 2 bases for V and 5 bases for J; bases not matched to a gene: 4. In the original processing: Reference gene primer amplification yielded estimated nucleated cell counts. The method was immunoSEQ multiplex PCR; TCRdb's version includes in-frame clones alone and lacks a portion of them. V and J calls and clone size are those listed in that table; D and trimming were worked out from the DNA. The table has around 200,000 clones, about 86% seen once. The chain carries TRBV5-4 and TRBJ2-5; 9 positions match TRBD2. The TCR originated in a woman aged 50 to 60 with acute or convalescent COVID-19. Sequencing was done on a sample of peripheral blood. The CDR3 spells CASSFSGSGETQYF. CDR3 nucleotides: TGTGCCAGCAGCTTTAGCGGGAGCGGTGAGACCCAGTACTTC.